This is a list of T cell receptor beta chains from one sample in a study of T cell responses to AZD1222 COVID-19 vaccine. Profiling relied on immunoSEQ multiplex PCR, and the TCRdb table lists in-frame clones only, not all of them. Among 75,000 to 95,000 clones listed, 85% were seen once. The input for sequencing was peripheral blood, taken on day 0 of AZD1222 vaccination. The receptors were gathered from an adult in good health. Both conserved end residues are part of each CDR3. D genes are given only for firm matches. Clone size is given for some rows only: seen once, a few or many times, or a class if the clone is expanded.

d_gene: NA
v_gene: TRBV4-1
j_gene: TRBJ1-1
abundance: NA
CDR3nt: TGCGCCAGCGAAGGGGAGCAGGATGAAGCTTTCTTT
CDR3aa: CASEGEQDEAFF

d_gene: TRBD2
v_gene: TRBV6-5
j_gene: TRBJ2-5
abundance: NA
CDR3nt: TGTGCCAGCGGCCGGACTAGCGGGGATCAAGAGACCCAGTACTTC
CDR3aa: CASGRTSGDQETQYF

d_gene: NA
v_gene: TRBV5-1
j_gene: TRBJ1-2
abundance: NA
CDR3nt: TGCGCCAGCAGGGAACAGTCTCAGGCTAACTATGGCTACACCTTC
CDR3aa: CASREQSQANYGYTF

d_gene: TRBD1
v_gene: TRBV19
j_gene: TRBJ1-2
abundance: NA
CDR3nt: TGTGCCAGCACCGACAGGGGTCGAGGAAACTATGGCTACACCTTC
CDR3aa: CASTDRGRGNYGYTF

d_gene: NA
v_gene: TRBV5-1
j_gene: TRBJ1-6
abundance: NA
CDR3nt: TGCGCCAGCACCCTTCAGGGGCCCGGGAATTCACCCCTCCACTTT
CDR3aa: CASTLQGPGNSPLHF

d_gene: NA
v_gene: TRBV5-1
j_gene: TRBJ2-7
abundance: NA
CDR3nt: TGCGCCAGCAGCTTGGAGGCAGGGGAATTCGAGCAGTACTTC
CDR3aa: CASSLEAGEFEQYF

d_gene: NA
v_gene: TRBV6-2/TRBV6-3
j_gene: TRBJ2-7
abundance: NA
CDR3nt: TGTGCCAGCAGTTATGAGGGTTACTACGAGCAGTACTTC
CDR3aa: CASSYEGYYEQYF

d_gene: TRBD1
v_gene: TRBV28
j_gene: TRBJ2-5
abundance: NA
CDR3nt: TGTGCCAGCAGTTCGGCCGGGACAGCCCAAGAGACCCAGTACTTC
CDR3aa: CASSSAGTAQETQYF

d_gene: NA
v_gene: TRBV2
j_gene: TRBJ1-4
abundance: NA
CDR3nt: TGTGCCAGCAGTGTTTCACGGGGGAATGAAAAACTGTTTTTT
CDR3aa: CASSVSRGNEKLFF

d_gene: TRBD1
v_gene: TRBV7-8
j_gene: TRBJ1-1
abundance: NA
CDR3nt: TGTGCCAGCAGCTGGGGACAGCAGAACACTGAAGCTTTCTTT
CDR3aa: CASSWGQQNTEAFF

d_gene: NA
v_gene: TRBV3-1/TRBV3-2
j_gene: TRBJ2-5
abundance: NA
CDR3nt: TGTGCCAGCAGCCCCCAGGGAGAGACCCAGTACTTC
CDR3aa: CASSPQGETQYF

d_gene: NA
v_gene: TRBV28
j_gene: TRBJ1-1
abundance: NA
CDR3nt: TGTGCCAGCAGTTGGGGCACTGAAGCTTTCTTT
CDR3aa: CASSWGTEAFF

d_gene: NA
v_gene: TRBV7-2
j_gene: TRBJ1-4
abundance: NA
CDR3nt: TGTGCCAGCAGCTTAGCTGGGGGAGTGAGTGAAAAACTGTTTTTT
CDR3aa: CASSLAGGVSEKLFF

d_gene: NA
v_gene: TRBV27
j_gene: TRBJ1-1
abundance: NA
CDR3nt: TGTGCCAGCAGCCATCTTGGGGGAGGGAACACTGAAGCTTTCTTT
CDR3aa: CASSHLGGGNTEAFF

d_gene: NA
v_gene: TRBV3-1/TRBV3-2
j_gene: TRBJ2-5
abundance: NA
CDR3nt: TGTGCCAGCAGCCAGGGGTATGGAGGGGGCCGTGAGACCCAGTACTTC
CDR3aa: CASSQGYGGGRETQYF

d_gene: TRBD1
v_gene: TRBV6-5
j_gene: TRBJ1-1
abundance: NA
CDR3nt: TGTGCCACTACGAGGACAGGGTGGCCTGAAGCTTTCTTT
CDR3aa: CATTRTGWPEAFF

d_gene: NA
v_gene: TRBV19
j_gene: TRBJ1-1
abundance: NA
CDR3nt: TGTGCCAGTGGCCCCCAGATGAACACTGAAGCTTTCTTT
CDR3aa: CASGPQMNTEAFF

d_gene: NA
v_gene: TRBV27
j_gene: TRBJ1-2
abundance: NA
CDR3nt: TGTGCCAGCAGTTTCGGGACCGCCGGTCGTAGCTACACCTTC
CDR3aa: CASSFGTAGRSYTF

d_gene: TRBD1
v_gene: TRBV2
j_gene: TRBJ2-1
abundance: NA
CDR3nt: TGTGCCAGCAGTGCCGACAGGGATCCCTACAATGAGCAGTTCTTC
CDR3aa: CASSADRDPYNEQFF

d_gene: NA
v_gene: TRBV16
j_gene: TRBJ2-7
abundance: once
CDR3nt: TGTGCCAGCAGCCAAAGCTCCTACGAGCAGTACTTC
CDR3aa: CASSQSSYEQYF

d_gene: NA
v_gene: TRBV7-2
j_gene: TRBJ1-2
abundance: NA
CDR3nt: TGTGCCAGCAGCTTTACCGGGACAAAAGTCTACACCTTC
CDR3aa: CASSFTGTKVYTF

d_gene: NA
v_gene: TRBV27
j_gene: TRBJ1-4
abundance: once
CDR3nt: TGTGCCAGCAGTCCACGCCCCGGGGAAAAACTGTTTTTT
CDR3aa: CASSPRPGEKLFF

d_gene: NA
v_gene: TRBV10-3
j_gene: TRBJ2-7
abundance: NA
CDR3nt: TGTGCCATCAGGGGGTCGGCCTCCTACGAGCAGTACTTC
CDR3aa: CAIRGSASYEQYF

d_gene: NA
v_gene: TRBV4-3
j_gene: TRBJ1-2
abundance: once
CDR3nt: TGCGCCAGCAGCCAAGAAGGAGGGTATGGCTACACCTTC
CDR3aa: CASSQEGGYGYTF

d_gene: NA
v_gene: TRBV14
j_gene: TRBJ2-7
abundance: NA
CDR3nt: TGTGCCAGCAGCCAAGATAGGGGTAGGCAGTACTTC
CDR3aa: CASSQDRGRQYF